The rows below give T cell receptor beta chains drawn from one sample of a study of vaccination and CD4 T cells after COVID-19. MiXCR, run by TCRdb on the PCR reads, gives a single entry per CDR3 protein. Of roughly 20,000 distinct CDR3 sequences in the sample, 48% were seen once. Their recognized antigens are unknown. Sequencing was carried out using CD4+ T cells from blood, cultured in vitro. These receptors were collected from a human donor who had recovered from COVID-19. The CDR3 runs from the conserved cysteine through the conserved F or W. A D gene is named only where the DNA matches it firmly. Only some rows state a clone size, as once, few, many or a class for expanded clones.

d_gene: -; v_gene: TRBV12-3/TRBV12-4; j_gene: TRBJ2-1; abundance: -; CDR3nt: TGTGCCTCAAGGCCCGGACGGAGCTCCTACAATGAGCAGTTCTTC; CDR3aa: CASRPGRSSYNEQFF
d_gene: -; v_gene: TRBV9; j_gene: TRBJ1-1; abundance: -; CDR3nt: TGTGCCAGCAGCCTCCCCCCGGATAACACTGAAGCTTTCTTT; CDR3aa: CASSLPPDNTEAFF
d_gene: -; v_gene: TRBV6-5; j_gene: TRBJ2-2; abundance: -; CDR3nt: TGTGCCAGCAGTTGGGGTATTATTGGCACCGGGGAGCTGTTTTTT; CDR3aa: CASSWGIIGTGELFF
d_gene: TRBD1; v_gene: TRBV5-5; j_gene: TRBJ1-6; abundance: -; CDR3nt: TGTGCCAGCAGCCACACAGGGGTTAGCACCTATAATTCACCCCTCCACTTT; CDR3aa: CASSHTGVSTYNSPLHF
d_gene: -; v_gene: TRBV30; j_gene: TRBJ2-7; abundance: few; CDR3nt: TGTGCCTGGAGTGTAAACGAGAGGGGGCAGTACTTC; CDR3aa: CAWSVNERGQYF
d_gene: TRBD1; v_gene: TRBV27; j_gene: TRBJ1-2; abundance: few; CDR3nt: TGTGCCAGCAGTTTATCAGCAGGGGGCCCCTATGGCTACACCTTC; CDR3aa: CASSLSAGGPYGYTF
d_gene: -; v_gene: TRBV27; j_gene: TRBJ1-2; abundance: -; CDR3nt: TGTGCCAGCAGCCGGGGTGGTAACTATGGCTACACCTTC; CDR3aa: CASSRGGNYGYTF
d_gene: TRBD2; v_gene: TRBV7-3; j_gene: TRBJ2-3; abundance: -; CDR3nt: TGTGCCAGCAGCTTAAATCCTAGCGGAAACACAGATACGCAGTATTTT; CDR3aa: CASSLNPSGNTDTQYF
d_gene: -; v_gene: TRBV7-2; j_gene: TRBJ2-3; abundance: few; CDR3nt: TGTGCCAGCGCGAGTTTCACAGATACGCAGTATTTT; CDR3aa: CASASFTDTQYF
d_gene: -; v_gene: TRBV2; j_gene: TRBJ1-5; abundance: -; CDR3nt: TGTGCCAGCAGTGATCATCCGGACATTCTCCAGCATTTT; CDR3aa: CASSDHPDILQHF
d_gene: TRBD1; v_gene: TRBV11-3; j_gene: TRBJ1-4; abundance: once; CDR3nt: TGTGCCAGCAGCATTGGGACAGGGCGGACGGAAAAACTGTTTTTT; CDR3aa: CASSIGTGRTEKLFF
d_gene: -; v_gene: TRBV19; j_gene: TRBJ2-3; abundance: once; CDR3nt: TGTGCCAGTAGTTCGGGGTTCCACACAGATACGCAGTATTTT; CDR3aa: CASSSGFHTDTQYF
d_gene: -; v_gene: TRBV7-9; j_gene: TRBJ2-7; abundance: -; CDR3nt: TGTGCCAGCAGCTTAGTATGGAACGAGCAGTACTTC; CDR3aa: CASSLVWNEQYF
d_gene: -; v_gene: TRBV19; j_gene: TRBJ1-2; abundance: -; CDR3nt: TGTGCCAGTAGTACTAGACAGTCGGCAGGAATTGGTGGCTACACCTTC; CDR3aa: CASSTRQSAGIGGYTF
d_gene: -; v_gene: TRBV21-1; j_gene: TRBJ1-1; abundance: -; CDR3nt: TGTGCCAGCAGCAAGGTAGGCGGGGTCTCAATAAACACTGAAGCTTTCTTT; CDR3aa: CASSKVGGVSINTEAFF
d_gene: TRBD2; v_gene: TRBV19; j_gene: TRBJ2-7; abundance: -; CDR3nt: TGTGCCAGTAGTCGATCTAGCGGCTCCTACGAGCAGTACTTC; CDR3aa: CASSRSSGSYEQYF
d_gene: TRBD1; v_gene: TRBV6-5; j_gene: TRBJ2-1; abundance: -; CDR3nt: TGTGCCAGCAGTTACCAGGACAGGGAGGACAATGAGCAGTTCTTC; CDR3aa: CASSYQDREDNEQFF
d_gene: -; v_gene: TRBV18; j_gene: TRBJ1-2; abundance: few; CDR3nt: TGTGCCAGCTCACCACTGACAGACGATGGCTACACCTTC; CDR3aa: CASSPLTDDGYTF
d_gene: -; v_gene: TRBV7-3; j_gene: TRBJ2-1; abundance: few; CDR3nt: TGTGCCAGTGGGAGAGGCTCCTACAATGAGCAGTTCTTC; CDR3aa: CASGRGSYNEQFF
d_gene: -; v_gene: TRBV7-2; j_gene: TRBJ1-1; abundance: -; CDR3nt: TGTGCCAGCAGCTTAGGTGGTATCCCTGAAGCTTTCTTT; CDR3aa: CASSLGGIPEAFF
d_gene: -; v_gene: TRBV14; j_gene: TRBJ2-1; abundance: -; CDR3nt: TGTGCCAGCAGCCCCCTCCGTGACAGTAAGTTCTTC; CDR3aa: CASSPLRDSKFF
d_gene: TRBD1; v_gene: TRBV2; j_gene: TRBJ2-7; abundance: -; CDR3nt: TGTGCCAGCAGGAGGGGTGGGACAGACTACGAGCAGTACTTC; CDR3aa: CASRRGGTDYEQYF
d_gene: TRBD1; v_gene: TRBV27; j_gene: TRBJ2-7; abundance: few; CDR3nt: TGTGCCAGCAGTCTCCGGGACAGTGTCTCCTACGAGCAGTACTTC; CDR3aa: CASSLRDSVSYEQYF
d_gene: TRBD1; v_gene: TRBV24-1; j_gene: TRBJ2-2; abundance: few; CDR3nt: TGTGCCACCAGTGAGTTGACAGGGGGGGACACCGGGGAGCTGTTTTTT; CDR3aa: CATSELTGGDTGELFF
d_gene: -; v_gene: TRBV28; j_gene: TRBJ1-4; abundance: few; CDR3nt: TGTGCCAGCAGTAGCTCCAATGAAAAACTGTTTTTT; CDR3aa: CASSSSNEKLFF
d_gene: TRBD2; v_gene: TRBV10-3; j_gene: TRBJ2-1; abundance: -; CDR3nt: TGTGCCATCAGTGGGGGGACTAGCGGTTCCTCCTACAATGAGCAGTTCTTC; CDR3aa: CAISGGTSGSSYNEQFF
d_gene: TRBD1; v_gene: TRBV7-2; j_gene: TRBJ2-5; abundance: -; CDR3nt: TGTGCCAGCAGCTTTTCCAGGGGGACAGAGACCCAGTACTTC; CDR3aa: CASSFSRGTETQYF
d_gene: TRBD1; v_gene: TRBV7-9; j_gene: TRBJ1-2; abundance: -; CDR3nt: TGTGCCAGCAGCTTGGAGCGGGGACAGAATTCTAACTATGGCTACACCTTC; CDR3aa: CASSLERGQNSNYGYTF
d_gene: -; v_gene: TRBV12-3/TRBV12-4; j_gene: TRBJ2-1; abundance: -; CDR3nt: TGTGCCAGCAGTTTCCCCAGGGAGAAGAATGAGCAGTTCTTC; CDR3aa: CASSFPREKNEQFF
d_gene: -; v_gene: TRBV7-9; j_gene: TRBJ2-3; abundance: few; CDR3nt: TGTGCCAGCAGCTTATACCCCAAGAGGGACACTCAGTATTTT; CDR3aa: CASSLYPKRDTQYF
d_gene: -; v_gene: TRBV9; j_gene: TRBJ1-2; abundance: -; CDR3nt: TGTGCCAGCACCTCCGCGGACGCGGCGGGTGGCTACACCTTC; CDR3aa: CASTSADAAGGYTF
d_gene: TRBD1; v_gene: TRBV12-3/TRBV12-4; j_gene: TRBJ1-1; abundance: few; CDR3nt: TGTGCCAGCTCTGCCGCGGGGACAGGGGGTTATGTAGCTTTCTTT; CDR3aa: CASSAAGTGGYVAFF
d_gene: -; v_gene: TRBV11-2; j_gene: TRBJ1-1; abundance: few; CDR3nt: TGTGCCAGCCGATCGGGGTTGGGCACTGAAGCTTTCTTT; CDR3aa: CASRSGLGTEAFF
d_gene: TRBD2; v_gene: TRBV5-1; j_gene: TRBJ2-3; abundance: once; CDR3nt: TGCGCCAGCAGCCGTAGCGGGGCTAGCACAGATACGCAGTATTTT; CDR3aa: CASSRSGASTDTQYF
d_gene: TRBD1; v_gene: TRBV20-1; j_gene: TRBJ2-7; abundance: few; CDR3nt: TGCAGTGCTAGTAGGGACAGTTCCTACGAGCAGTACTTC; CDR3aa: CSASRDSSYEQYF
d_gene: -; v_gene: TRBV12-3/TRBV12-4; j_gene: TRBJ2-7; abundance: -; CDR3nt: TGTGCCAGCAGTTTAAGGCGAGGTGAAGGCGAGCAGTACTTC; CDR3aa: CASSLRRGEGEQYF
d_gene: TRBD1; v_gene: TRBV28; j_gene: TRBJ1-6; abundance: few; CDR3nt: TGTGCCAGCAGTTTAGGGGACAGACCGAATTCACCCCTCCACTTT; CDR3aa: CASSLGDRPNSPLHF
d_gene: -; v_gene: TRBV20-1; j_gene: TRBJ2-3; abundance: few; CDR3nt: TGCAGTGCTAGAGCGGCTACAGATACGCAGTATTTT; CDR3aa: CSARAATDTQYF
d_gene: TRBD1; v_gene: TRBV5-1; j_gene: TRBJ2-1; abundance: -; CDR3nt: TGCGCCAGCAGCTCCTCTGGGACAGGCTTCTACAATGAGCAGTTCTTC; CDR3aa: CASSSSGTGFYNEQFF
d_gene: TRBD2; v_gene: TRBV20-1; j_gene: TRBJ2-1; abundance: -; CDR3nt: TGCAGTGCTATTAGCGGGAGGGTCTACAATGAGCAGTTCTTC; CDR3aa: CSAISGRVYNEQFF
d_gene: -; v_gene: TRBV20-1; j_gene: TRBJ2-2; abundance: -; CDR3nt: TGCAGTGCTGAGGTGCCTAGCGTTACCGGGGAGCTGTTTTTT; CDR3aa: CSAEVPSVTGELFF
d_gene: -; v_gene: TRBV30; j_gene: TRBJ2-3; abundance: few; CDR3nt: TGTGCCTGGAGTGCAAACCGGGACTCAAGACAGTATTTT; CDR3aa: CAWSANRDSRQYF
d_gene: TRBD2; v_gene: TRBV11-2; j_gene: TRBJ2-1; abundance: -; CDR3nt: TGTGCCAGCAGCTTACGGGGACTAGCGGGAGATATTTACAATGAGCAGTTCTTC; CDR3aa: CASSLRGLAGDIYNEQFF
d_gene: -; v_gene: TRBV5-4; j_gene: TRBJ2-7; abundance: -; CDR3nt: TGTGCCAGCAGCTACGGGGATCACTCCTACGAGCAGTACTTC; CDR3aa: CASSYGDHSYEQYF
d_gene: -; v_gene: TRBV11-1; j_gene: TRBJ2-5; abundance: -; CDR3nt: TGTGCCAGCAGCACCACCCGGGCCCCGGGGGTCCAGTACTTC; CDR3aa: CASSTTRAPGVQYF
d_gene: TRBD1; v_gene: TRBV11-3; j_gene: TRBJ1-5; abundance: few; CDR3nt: TGTGCCAGCAGCCGCTCAGGGGGACAGCCCCAGCATTTT; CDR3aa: CASSRSGGQPQHF
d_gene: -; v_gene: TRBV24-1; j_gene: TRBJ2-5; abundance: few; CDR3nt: TGTGCCACCAGGGGGACGGGAACAGGGGAGACCCAGTACTTC; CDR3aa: CATRGTGTGETQYF
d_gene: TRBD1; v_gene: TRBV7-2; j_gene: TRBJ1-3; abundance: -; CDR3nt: TGTGCCAGCCCAGGGGGAAGTTCTGGAAACACCATATATTTT; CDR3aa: CASPGGSSGNTIYF
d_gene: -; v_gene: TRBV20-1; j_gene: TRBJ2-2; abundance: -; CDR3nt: TGCAGTGTCCCAGGGGACACCGGGGAGCTGTTTTTT; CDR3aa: CSVPGDTGELFF
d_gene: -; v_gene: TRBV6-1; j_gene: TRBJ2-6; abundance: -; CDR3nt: TGTGCCAGCAGAGGGGGGCTTGGGGCCAACGTCCTGACTTTC; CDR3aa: CASRGGLGANVLTF
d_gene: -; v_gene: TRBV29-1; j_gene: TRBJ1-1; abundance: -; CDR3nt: TGCAGCGTTACCAGACTCACTGAAGCTTTCTTT; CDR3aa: CSVTRLTEAFF
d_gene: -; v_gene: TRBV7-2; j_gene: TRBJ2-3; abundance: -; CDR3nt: TGTGCCAGCAGCTTAGATCGGGGCTATCCAACAGATACGCAGTATTTT; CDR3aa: CASSLDRGYPTDTQYF
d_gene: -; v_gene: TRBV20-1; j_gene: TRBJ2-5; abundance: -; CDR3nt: TGCAGTCCGTTGGGGGGAGGAGAGACCCAGTACTTC; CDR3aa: CSPLGGGETQYF
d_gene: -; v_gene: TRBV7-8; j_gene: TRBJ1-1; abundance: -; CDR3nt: TGTGCCAGCAGCTTAAGGGGAGGCAGGAGGGCTGAAGCTTTCTTT; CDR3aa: CASSLRGGRRAEAFF
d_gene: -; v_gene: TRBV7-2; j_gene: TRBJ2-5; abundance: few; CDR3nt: TGTGCCAGCAGCTTGACCAGCAGAAGGGAGACCCAGTACTTC; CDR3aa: CASSLTSRRETQYF